This TCR beta chain was recorded in a study of shared clonotypes between healthy human individuals. The study, taken as a whole, reports: With several donors compared, 4.5% to 6.5% of naive CD4 clonotypes were shared. Larger richness was generally estimated for naive than memory subsets.

V lost 4 bases and J lost 7, with 16 bases in between. CDR1 is SGHDN and CDR2 is FVKESK in the germline V gene. The CDR3 covers 14 residues. Note on this clone: What it binds is unknown.

Profiled with immunoSEQ multiplex PCR; TCRdb holds only in-frame clones, not every one. The sample records more than 2,000,000 clones, roughly nine tenths being singletons. The sequence came from a young man in good health. The chain employs TRBV14 and TRBJ1-1; perhaps TRBD1 as D (5 bases). Sequences were obtained from naive CD4+ T cells sorted from blood. This sample's subset: CD45RA+ positively selected. The DNA of the CDR3 is TGTGCCAGCAGCCGCGAGATAGCGGGGGTTGAAGCTTTCTTT. Its protein is CASSREIAGVEAFF. Full variable domain (missing parts from reference TRBV14 and TRBJ1-1): EAGVTQFPSHSVIEKGQTVTLRCDPISGHDNLYWYRRVMGKEIKFLLHFVKESKQDESGMPNNRFLAERTGGTYSTLKVQPAELEDSGVYFCASSREIAGVEAFFGQGTRLTVV.